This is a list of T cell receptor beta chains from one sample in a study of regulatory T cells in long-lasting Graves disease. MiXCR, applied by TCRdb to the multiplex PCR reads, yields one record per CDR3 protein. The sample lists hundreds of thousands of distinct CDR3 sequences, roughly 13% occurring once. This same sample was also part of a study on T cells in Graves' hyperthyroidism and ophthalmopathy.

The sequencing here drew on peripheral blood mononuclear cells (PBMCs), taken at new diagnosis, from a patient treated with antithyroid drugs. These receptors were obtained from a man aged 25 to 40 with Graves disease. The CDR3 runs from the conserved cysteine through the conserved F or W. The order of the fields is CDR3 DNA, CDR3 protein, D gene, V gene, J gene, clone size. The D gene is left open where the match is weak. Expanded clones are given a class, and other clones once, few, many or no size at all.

DNA: TGTGCCAGCAGTGACCTTAGCGGGAGCTCCTACGAGCAGTACTTC; CDR3: CASSDLSGSSYEQYF; D: TRBD2; V: TRBV6-1; J: TRBJ2-7; size: many
DNA: TGCAGTGCTACAGAGACAGCTTCCTACGAGCAGTACTTC; CDR3: CSATETASYEQYF; D: .; V: TRBV20-1; J: TRBJ2-7; size: .
DNA: TGCAGTGCTAGGGACGGGACTAGCAGAGAGACCCAGTACTTC; CDR3: CSARDGTSRETQYF; D: TRBD2; V: TRBV20-1; J: TRBJ2-5; size: few
DNA: TGTGCCAGCATTCCAGCGGGAGCCGGCACAGATACGCAGTATTTT; CDR3: CASIPAGAGTDTQYF; D: TRBD2; V: TRBV6-2/TRBV6-3; J: TRBJ2-3; size: .
DNA: TGTGCCAGCAGTTGGGCTCTATTCTATGAAGCTTTCTTT; CDR3: CASSWALFYEAFF; D: .; V: TRBV7-2; J: TRBJ1-1; size: many
DNA: TGTGCCAGCAGCTTATTATCCCCGAACACTGAAGCTTTCTTT; CDR3: CASSLLSPNTEAFF; D: .; V: TRBV7-2; J: TRBJ1-1; size: many
DNA: TGTGCCACCAGTGATTCGACCCGGGACTACGAGCAGTACTTC; CDR3: CATSDSTRDYEQYF; D: .; V: TRBV24-1; J: TRBJ2-7; size: many
DNA: TGTGCCTCCCGACAGGAGGGTGCCGGGGAGCTGTTTTTT; CDR3: CASRQEGAGELFF; D: .; V: TRBV30; J: TRBJ2-2; size: many
DNA: TGTGCCTGGAGTGTACTGGGACAGGGGAGAGAGACCCAGTACTTC; CDR3: CAWSVLGQGRETQYF; D: TRBD1; V: TRBV30; J: TRBJ2-5; size: .
DNA: TGTGCCAGTAGTATAGAGGCGGGGGGCTACACCTTC; CDR3: CASSIEAGGYTF; D: .; V: TRBV19; J: TRBJ1-2; size: few
DNA: TGTGCCAGCAGTCCGACCCCAGGGGGCGCGAAGACCCAGTACTTC; CDR3: CASSPTPGGAKTQYF; D: TRBD1; V: TRBV11-2; J: TRBJ2-5; size: .
DNA: TGCGCCAGCCGCAAAGAGAGGGGCTGGAACACCGGGGAGCTGTTTTTT; CDR3: CASRKERGWNTGELFF; D: .; V: TRBV5-1; J: TRBJ2-2; size: many
DNA: TGTGCCAGCAGCTTGGAGCGGGAGGCACTCTACGAGCAGTACTTC; CDR3: CASSLEREALYEQYF; D: TRBD2; V: TRBV11-2; J: TRBJ2-7; size: many
DNA: TGTGCCAGCAGGGATAGCGGGACGCCCTACAATGAGCAGTTCTTC; CDR3: CASRDSGTPYNEQFF; D: TRBD2; V: TRBV2; J: TRBJ2-1; size: .
DNA: TGTGCCAGCAGTGAAAAACCCGGATACAATGAGCAGTTCTTC; CDR3: CASSEKPGYNEQFF; D: .; V: TRBV6-1; J: TRBJ2-1; size: many
DNA: TGCAGTGTAACCCGACTGAGGGGGACAGATACGCAGTATTTT; CDR3: CSVTRLRGTDTQYF; D: .; V: TRBV20-1; J: TRBJ2-3; size: many
DNA: TGTGCCAGCAGCCCAAATACCGGGACTAGGTCTAAGGAGCAGTTCTTC; CDR3: CASSPNTGTRSKEQFF; D: TRBD2; V: TRBV3-1; J: TRBJ2-1; size: .
DNA: TGTGCCAGCAGCCAAAGGAGTGAGCAAGAGACCCAGTACTTC; CDR3: CASSQRSEQETQYF; D: .; V: TRBV3-1; J: TRBJ2-5; size: .
DNA: TGTGCCAGCAGCGTAATGGGAGAAAACTATGGCTACACCTTC; CDR3: CASSVMGENYGYTF; D: .; V: TRBV9; J: TRBJ1-2; size: many
DNA: TGTGCCATCAGCGGGAGAGGACTGGACGAGCAGTACTTC; CDR3: CAISGRGLDEQYF; D: .; V: TRBV10-3; J: TRBJ2-7; size: many
DNA: TGTGCCATCAGTGAAGCAAACTATGGCTACACCTTC; CDR3: CAISEANYGYTF; D: .; V: TRBV10-3; J: TRBJ1-2; size: many
DNA: TGTGCCACCAGCAGAACCCGGGGGGTGAACACTGAAGCTTTCTTT; CDR3: CATSRTRGVNTEAFF; D: .; V: TRBV15; J: TRBJ1-1; size: many
DNA: TGTGCCAGCAGTGATGTACTAGCGGTTCAAGAGACCCAGTACTTC; CDR3: CASSDVLAVQETQYF; D: TRBD2; V: TRBV2; J: TRBJ2-5; size: few
DNA: TGTGCCAGTAGTATAGGGGTGATAGCGGGCTACAATGAGCAGTTCTTC; CDR3: CASSIGVIAGYNEQFF; D: TRBD2; V: TRBV19; J: TRBJ2-1; size: few
DNA: TGTGCCAGCAGTTTCCTAGAGCTCGGTTACAATGAGCAGTTCTTC; CDR3: CASSFLELGYNEQFF; D: .; V: TRBV11-2; J: TRBJ2-1; size: many
DNA: TGCAGTGCTAGTCCCGGGACAGGGAATTTCGAGCAGTACTTC; CDR3: CSASPGTGNFEQYF; D: TRBD1; V: TRBV20-1; J: TRBJ2-7; size: once
DNA: TGTGCCAGCAGCTTGTTACGGGACTGGGCGTACGAGCAGTACTTC; CDR3: CASSLLRDWAYEQYF; D: .; V: TRBV5-6; J: TRBJ2-7; size: many
DNA: TGCGCCAGCAGCGCAACCGGGACTAGCGTATACGAGCAGTACTTC; CDR3: CASSATGTSVYEQYF; D: TRBD2; V: TRBV5-1; J: TRBJ2-7; size: .
DNA: TGTGCCAGCAGCGCACCTGCCGGGAGCGCTGAAGCTTTCTTT; CDR3: CASSAPAGSAEAFF; D: .; V: TRBV7-9; J: TRBJ1-1; size: .
DNA: TGTGCCAGCAGTTCCCAGACTATTAACACTGAAGCTTTCTTT; CDR3: CASSSQTINTEAFF; D: .; V: TRBV7-9; J: TRBJ1-1; size: many
DNA: TGTGCCAGCAGGGGACAGGGGAGCCAATACAATGAGCAGTTCTTC; CDR3: CASRGQGSQYNEQFF; D: TRBD1; V: TRBV28; J: TRBJ2-1; size: many
DNA: TGTGCCAGCAGTTACAAGGGCGACCCGGCAGAAAAACTGTTTTTT; CDR3: CASSYKGDPAEKLFF; D: .; V: TRBV6-9; J: TRBJ1-4; size: many
DNA: TGTGCCAGCAGCCAGGGGATCCCTGGGGCCAACGTCCTGACTTTC; CDR3: CASSQGIPGANVLTF; D: .; V: TRBV3-1; J: TRBJ2-6; size: .
DNA: TGCAGCGTCACCCCAGGAGGGAGGTTGGGGACCCAGTACTTC; CDR3: CSVTPGGRLGTQYF; D: .; V: TRBV29-1; J: TRBJ2-5; size: few
DNA: TGTGCCAGCAGCAAAGGACAGGGATGGGGCTACACCTTC; CDR3: CASSKGQGWGYTF; D: TRBD1; V: TRBV7-3; J: TRBJ1-2; size: many
DNA: TGTGCCAGCAGCATGAGGTCAGGTCAAGAGACCCAGTACTTC; CDR3: CASSMRSGQETQYF; D: .; V: TRBV7-3; J: TRBJ2-5; size: .
DNA: TGCAGTGTGCGCGGGGAGTTTCGGGAGACCCAGTACTTC; CDR3: CSVRGEFRETQYF; D: .; V: TRBV20-1; J: TRBJ2-5; size: many
DNA: TGCAGTGCTGGACAGGGGAACACTGAAGCTTTCTTT; CDR3: CSAGQGNTEAFF; D: TRBD1; V: TRBV20-1; J: TRBJ1-1; size: many
DNA: TGTGCCAGCAGTGAAGGTGGGGCGGGGGAGACCCAGTACTTC; CDR3: CASSEGGAGETQYF; D: .; V: TRBV2; J: TRBJ2-5; size: many
DNA: TGTGCCAGCAGCTTCGGGGGAACAGGCGAGCAGTTCTTC; CDR3: CASSFGGTGEQFF; D: .; V: TRBV11-2; J: TRBJ2-1; size: many
DNA: TGCGCCAGCAGCTTGGCGGGACAGGGAACGGGCGAGCAGTACTTC; CDR3: CASSLAGQGTGEQYF; D: TRBD1; V: TRBV5-1; J: TRBJ2-7; size: .
DNA: TGTGCCAGCTCACCAAGGGGGAAGGATAATTCACCCCTCCACTTT; CDR3: CASSPRGKDNSPLHF; D: .; V: TRBV18; J: TRBJ1-6; size: .
DNA: TGTGCTAGTGGACAAGATAGTGAAGCTTTCTTT; CDR3: CASGQDSEAFF; D: .; V: TRBV12-5; J: TRBJ1-1; size: many
DNA: TGCAGTGCTAGATTAGGACAGGGGGCTTCCCCTGACTATGGCTACACCTTC; CDR3: CSARLGQGASPDYGYTF; D: TRBD1; V: TRBV20-1; J: TRBJ1-2; size: few
DNA: TGTGCCAGCAGCCAAATATTCCCCCGGGACAGGGGTCGCCGAGCTTTCTTT; CDR3: CASSQIFPRDRGRRAFF; D: TRBD1; V: TRBV14; J: TRBJ1-1; size: .
DNA: TGCGCCAGCAGCCCGGATTCTTCAGGGGGCAAAGCTTTCTTT; CDR3: CASSPDSSGGKAFF; D: TRBD1; V: TRBV5-1; J: TRBJ1-1; size: many
DNA: TGTGCCAGCAGTCCGGGACTTCTAGATCCCCTGTTCTTC; CDR3: CASSPGLLDPLFF; D: .; V: TRBV7-9; J: TRBJ2-1; size: .
DNA: TGCAGCGCGGACAGTTCCAATGAGCAGTTCTTC; CDR3: CSADSSNEQFF; D: .; V: TRBV29-1; J: TRBJ2-1; size: few
DNA: TGTGCCAGCAGTTTAGGGCAGGGACGAGAAGATACGCAGTATTTT; CDR3: CASSLGQGREDTQYF; D: .; V: TRBV12-3/TRBV12-4; J: TRBJ2-3; size: many